The 24 T cell receptor beta chains given below trace back to one sample, sequenced in a study of blood T cell repertoires in COVID-19. Using immunoSEQ multiplex PCR, the repertoire was profiled, and TCRdb retains in-frame clones only, with some absent. The table has tens of thousands of clones, roughly 90% seen once. Material: peripheral blood. Receptors originate from a male donor with acute or convalescent COVID-19.

This chain uses TRBV7-2 with TRBJ2-7; 15 bases match TRBD2. The V and J ends lost 3 bases and 7 bases, in that order; junction bases with no gene match: 10. The germline V gene has CDR1 SGHTA and CDR2 FQGNSA. The CDR3 loop spans 17 amino acids. In DNA, the CDR3 is TGTGCCAGCAGCTTCGGTGGACTAGCGGGGGGGCCGGGGGAGCAGTACTTC. It codes for CASSFGGLAGGPGEQYF.

CDR3 sequence: CSVEGGGQGFYGYTF. The CDR3 nucleotides read TGCAGCGTTGAAGGGGGGGGACAGGGTTTCTATGGCTACACCTTC. The J gene is TRBJ1-2, the V gene TRBV29-1; 9 bases line up with TRBD1. Germline CDR1 and CDR2: SQVTM and ANQGSEA. The CDR3 spans 15 residues. J lost 4 bases, V lost 1 base, and 7 bases had no gene match. The whole variable domain, filled in from reference TRBV29-1 and TRBJ1-2, reads SAVISQKPSRDICQRGTSLTIQCQVDSQVTMMFWYRQQPGQSLTLIATANQGSEATYESGFVIDKFPISRPNLTFSTLTVSNMSPEDSSIYLCSVEGGGQGFYGYTFGSGTRLTVV.

The rearrangement joins TRBV3-1 (or the pseudogene TRBV3-2) to TRBJ2-1, with D possibly TRBD2 on 5 matching bases. The length of the CDR3 is 15 residues. Germline assignment: CDR1 LGHDT and CDR2 YNNKEL (reference sequence). V shed 4 bases and J shed 2 bases, with 12 bases lying between them. The DNA for the CDR3 is TGTGCCAGCAGCCTAGGCACGGGAACCTACAATGAGCAGTTCTTC. The encoded protein is CASSLGTGTYNEQFF.

The rearrangement joins TRBV5-1 to TRBJ1-1, with D perhaps matching TRBD1 (6 bases). Germline lookup yields CDR1 SGHRS and CDR2 YFSETQ. The CDR3 consists of 13 residues. Trimming stripped 3 bases from V and 4 bases from J, with 10 bases between. The CDR3 DNA reads TGCGCCAGCAGCTCCCTCAGGGGCACTGAAGCTTTCTTT. It is translated as CASSSLRGTEAFF.

In this sample, this clone turned up a few times. Distinct nucleotide sequences in the sample also encode this CDR3. The V and J genes are TRBV2 and TRBJ2-5, with 9 bases identical to TRBD1. The germline V gene encodes CDR1 SNHLY and CDR2 FYNNEI. V trimming: 6 bases; J trimming: 4 bases; junction bases outside the gene matches: 6. The length of the CDR3 is 14 residues. The CDR3 here is CASRDRGVGETQYF. The CDR3, as DNA: TGTGCCAGCAGGGACAGGGGTGTGGGAGAGACCCAGTACTTC.

This sequence joins TRBV7-3 and TRBJ2-3, with 14 bases fitting TRBD2. The CDR3 runs 16 residues. The V gene's germline CDR1 is SGHTA and CDR2 FQGTGA. Trimming removed 5 bases from V and 8 bases from J; junction bases left unmatched: 9. CDR3 in DNA: TGTGCCAGCAGCCCGCGACTAGCGGGGGGGCGTGGTACGCAGTATTTT. Encoded protein: CASSPRLAGGRGTQYF. Supplemented by reference TRBV7-3 and TRBJ2-3, the full variable domain reads GAGVSQTPSNKVTEKGKYVELRCDPISGHTALYWYRQSLGQGPEFLIYFQGTGAADDSGLPNDRFFAVRPEGSVSTLKIQRTERGDSAVYLCASSPRLAGGRGTQYFGPGTRLTVL.

The CDR3 reads CASSPRPLQALNTDTQYF. CDR3 sequence (DNA): TGTGCCAGCAGTCCAAGGCCCCTACAGGCCCTAAACACAGATACGCAGTATTTT. This sequence joins TRBV27 and TRBJ2-3; D is perhaps TRBD1 (5 bases). The CDR3 extends over 18 amino acids. Germline V gene lookup returns CDR1 MNHEY and CDR2 SMNVEV (reference sequence). V lost 5 bases, J lost 2 bases, and 23 bases lay in between.

This clone came up once. The chain has TRBV7-8 and TRBJ2-1; 10 nucleotides align to TRBD1. The CDR3 runs to 15 residues. V gave up 5 bases and J gave up 6 bases; unmatched junction bases: 7. From germline, CDR1 is SGHVS and CDR2 FQNEAQ. CDR3 amino acids: CASSKRTGGTNEQFF. The CDR3 DNA is TGTGCCAGCAGCAAAAGGACAGGGGGGACCAATGAGCAGTTCTTC. Complete variable domain (other parts from reference TRBV7-8 and TRBJ2-1): GAGVSQSPRYKVAKRGQDVALRCDPISGHVSLFWYQQALGQGPEFLTYFQNEAQLDKSGLPSDRFFAERPEGSVSTLKIQRTQQEDSAVYLCASSKRTGGTNEQFFGPGTRLTVL.

The V gene is TRBV28, the J gene TRBJ2-5; 11 bases map to TRBD1. The V segment lost 6 bases and the J segment 2 bases; nucleotides outside the gene matches: 8. CDR3 length: 16 residues. CDR1 and CDR2 (germline): MDHEN, SYDVKM. The CDR3 protein is CASSTPGQGEQETQYF. For the CDR3, the DNA is TGTGCCAGCAGCACCCCGGGACAGGGGGAGCAAGAGACCCAGTACTTC.

This clone was picked up one time. The CDR3 DNA follows: TGCAGTGCTAGTGATAGCGGGGCCGGACCAGATACGCAGTATTTT. Amino acids: CSASDSGAGPDTQYF. This chain connects TRBV20-1 to TRBJ2-3; 8 positions agree with TRBD2. V was clipped by 3 bases and J by 4 bases; unmatched bases: 9. Germline V gives CDR1 DFQATT, CDR2 SNEGSKA (reference sequence). This CDR3 has 15 residues.

This rearrangement joins TRBV11-2 to TRBJ2-3, with D hard to call. The CDR3 loop spans 11 amino acids. Trimming stripped 4 bases from V and 8 bases from J, with 7 bases between. CDR1 SGHAT and CDR2 FQNNGV come from the germline V gene. The CDR3 bases are TGTGCCAGCAGCTCAACGGGTACGCAGTATTTT. Its protein is CASSSTGTQYF.

This clone has only one observation. The chain links TRBV6-5 to TRBJ1-6, with TRBD1 as a possible D gene (5 bases). Trimming cost V 3 bases and J 7 bases, with 10 bases left between them. The V gene's germline CDR1 is MNHEY and CDR2 SVGAGI. The CDR3 loop spans 14 amino acids. The CDR3 reads CASSYQGSNSPLHF. The CDR3 DNA sequence: TGTGCCAGCAGTTATCAGGGCTCCAATTCACCCCTCCACTTT.

This clone came up a few times. The CDR3 protein is CASSQDRGDGGYTF. The CDR3 DNA sequence: TGTGCCAGCAGCCAGGACAGGGGTGATGGCGGCTACACCTTC. This rearrangement joins TRBV7-9 to TRBJ1-2, with 9 bases fitting TRBD1. Trimming took 5 bases from V and 8 from J; bases not matched to a gene: 9. The CDR3 loop spans 14 amino acids. CDR1 is SEHNR and CDR2 is FQNEAQ in the germline V gene (reference sequence).

V usage is TRBV29-1 and J usage is TRBJ1-2; 7 bases are a match to TRBD1. The CDR3 is 12 amino acids. Per germline, CDR1 SQVTM and CDR2 ANQGSEA. V dropped 8 bases and J dropped 3; count of bases not matched to a gene: 6. CDR3 in amino acids: CSPLQGDYGYTF. The DNA of the CDR3 is TGCAGCCCGCTCCAGGGGGACTATGGCTACACCTTC.

The V and J genes are TRBV12-3 or TRBV12-4 and TRBJ2-1; D not certain. This CDR3 spans 11 amino acids. The ends were cut back, 6 bases at V and 6 bases at J, with 6 bases in the middle. The CDR3 DNA follows: TGTGCCAGCAGCCCCTTCAATGAGCAGTTCTTC. Amino acids: CASSPFNEQFF.

This chain links TRBV29-1 with TRBJ2-7, with TRBD1 matching over 8 bases. This CDR3 is 12 amino acids long. Looked up from germline, CDR1 is SQVTM and CDR2 is ANQGSEA. Trimming at V came to 7 bases and at J to 4 bases, leaving 6 bases not matched to a gene. The CDR3 region is CSASTGVYEQYF. DNA for the CDR3: TGCAGCGCCTCGACAGGGGTGTACGAGCAGTACTTC.

This chain links TRBV6-2 or TRBV6-3 with TRBJ2-5; 11 nucleotides align to TRBD1. Trimming at V came to 2 bases and at J to 5 bases, leaving 4 bases not matched to a gene. The germline CDR1 and CDR2 sequences are MNHEY and SVGEGT. This CDR3 has 15 residues. The CDR3 DNA reads TGTGCCAGCAGTTACGGAGGGACAGGGGGTGAGACCCAGTACTTC. This codes for CASSYGGTGGETQYF.

J is TRBJ2-1 and V is TRBV2; 11 nucleotides match TRBD2. V shed 5 bases and J 15 bases; nucleotides not matched to a gene: 3. Germline V gene lookup returns CDR1 SNHLY and CDR2 FYNNEI. CDR3 length equals 11 residues. As DNA, the CDR3 is TGTGCCAGCAGTTCCCTAGCGGGGGGGTTCTTC. Protein product: CASSSLAGGFF.

DNA of the CDR3: TGTGCCACCTCTCTAGCGGGGCTTCAGTTCTTC. Translating it yields CATSLAGLQFF. The rearrangement joins TRBV6-5 to TRBJ2-1, with TRBD2 identical over 9 bases. Germline V lookup: CDR1 MNHEY, CDR2 SVGAGI. V dropped 10 bases and J dropped 13; count of bases not matched to a gene: 8. The CDR3 consists of 11 residues.

This clone has more than one count but fewer than ten. The chain carries TRBV15 and TRBJ1-5; 7 bases line up with TRBD1. The CDR3 totals 15 residues. Trimming removed 0 bases from V and 4 bases from J; junction bases left unmatched: 3. Germline lookup yields CDR1 LNHNV and CDR2 YYDKDF (reference sequence). The chain's CDR3 is CATSRDRDRNQPQHF. Written as DNA, the CDR3 is TGTGCCACCAGCAGAGACCGGGACAGAAATCAGCCCCAGCATTTT.

The V and J genes are TRBV9 and TRBJ2-7; 8 bases agree with TRBD1. Germline V gives CDR1 SGDLS, CDR2 YYNGEE. CDR3 length: 14 residues. The V segment lost 0 bases and the J segment 6 bases; nucleotides outside the gene matches: 5. The DNA for the CDR3 is TGTGCCAGCAGCGTAGAATGGACAGGGCTCGAGCAGTACTTC. It specifies CASSVEWTGLEQYF.

The gene calls are TRBV5-5 and TRBJ2-5; D ambiguous. CDR3 length: 13 amino acids. Germline lookup yields CDR1 SGHKS and CDR2 YYEKEE (reference sequence). Trimming removed 1 base at V and 4 bases at J, with 8 bases between. This chain's CDR3 is CASSLYVPETQYF. The CDR3 DNA sequence: TGTGCCAGCAGCTTGTATGTCCCAGAGACCCAGTACTTC.

The chain is built from TRBV5-4 and TRBJ1-1; D unclear. Trimming removed 2 bases at V and 1 base at J, with 9 bases between. This CDR3 has 14 residues. In germline, CDR1 is SGHNT, CDR2 YYREEE (reference sequence). Here the CDR3 DNA reads TGTGCCAGCAGCTTAGGCGGTCCGAACACTGAAGCTTTCTTT. This sequence encodes CASSLGGPNTEAFF. Variable domain in full (rest from reference TRBV5-4 and TRBJ1-1): ETGVTQSPTHLIKTRGQQVTLRCSSQSGHNTVSWYQQALGQGPQFIFQYYREEENGRGNFPPRFSGLQFPNYSSELNVNALELDDSALYLCASSLGGPNTEAFFGQGTRLTVV.

The V call is TRBV3-1 (or the pseudogene TRBV3-2), the J call TRBJ2-1; D is perhaps TRBD1 (7 bases). Deletions cut 4 bases from V and 13 bases from J, with 14 bases between. CDR1 and CDR2 from the germline V gene are LGHDT and YNNKEL (reference sequence). The CDR3 spans 12 residues. This chain's CDR3 is CASSLTGDLQFF. The CDR3, as DNA: TGTGCCAGCAGCCTTACAGGGGACTTACAGTTCTTC.